This entry lists 9 T cell receptor beta chains sequenced from one sample in a study of shared clonotypes between healthy human individuals. Assay: immunoSEQ multiplex PCR; the TCRdb copy retains only in-frame clones and omits some. The repertoire holds some 1 million clones, around 74% seen once, with approximately 1.5% in the top ten. The sample comprised memory CD4+ T cells sorted from blood. Subset of the sample: CD45RA-negative fraction. The receptors shown here come from a man younger than 30 in good health.

The chain has TRBV19 and TRBJ2-7; possibly TRBD2 for D (6 bases). V was clipped by 2 bases and J by 2 bases, with 13 bases between them. Germline CDR1 reads LNHDA; CDR2 reads SQIVND (reference sequence). This CDR3 is built from 15 residues. In nucleotides, the CDR3 is TGTGCCAGTAGTATAACGGTTCCGGGAGCCTACGAGCAGTACTTC. It codes for CASSITVPGAYEQYF.

This clone showed up just a few times. CDR3 loop: CASSSGQGFQPQHF. CDR3 DNA: TGTGCCAGCTCATCTGGACAGGGGTTCCAGCCCCAGCATTTT. V and J are TRBV18 and TRBJ1-5; 9 bases line up with TRBD1. Germline V lookup: CDR1 KGHSH, CDR2 LQKENI. The CDR3 covers 14 residues. The V and J ends lost 5 bases and 7 bases, in that order; junction bases with no gene match: 6.

The chain has TRBV4-1 and TRBJ2-7, with D tentatively TRBD1 (5 bases). The CDR3 extends over 21 amino acids. V lost 2 bases, J lost 3 bases, and 32 bases lay in between. The V gene's germline CDR1 is MGHRA and CDR2 YSYEKL. In DNA form, the CDR3 reads TGCGCCAGCAGCCAAAACGAACCCGGCAGAGTAAATGATAGGGGCAACTACGAGCAGTACTTC. Protein: CASSQNEPGRVNDRGNYEQYF.

This chain links TRBV5-5 with TRBJ2-1; D ambiguous. The CDR3 contains 15 residues. CDR1 and CDR2 from the germline V gene are SGHKS and YYEKEE (reference sequence). V was pared by 3 bases and J by 2 bases, with 12 bases between. CDR3 loop: CASSYITSAYNEQFF. CDR3 DNA: TGTGCCAGCAGCTATATAACCTCGGCCTACAATGAGCAGTTCTTC.

The genes are TRBV6-5 and TRBJ1-5; TRBD1 is a possible D gene (6 bases). Between the trimmed V and J ends, which lost 4 bases and 1 base, there was a span of 14 bases. From germline, CDR1 is MNHEY and CDR2 SVGAGI. This CDR3 region has 16 residues. The CDR3 DNA is TGTGCCAGCAGTTCCGGTTGGACAGCGAGCAATCAGCCCCAGCATTTT. Translated: CASSSGWTASNQPQHF.

CDR3 bases: TGTGCCAGTAGTATGCTGCTGGGGACTAGCGGGAGCAATGAGCAGTTCTTC. Translating it yields CASSMLLGTSGSNEQFF. V gene TRBV19 combines with J gene TRBJ2-1; TRBD2 matches 14 bases. Per the germline V gene, CDR1 is LNHDA and CDR2 is SQIVND (reference sequence). The CDR3 runs 17 residues. V dropped 3 bases and J dropped 6; count of bases not matched to a gene: 7.

About this clone: One junction end disagrees with the germline gene, perhaps due to a read error. The rearrangement joins TRBV4-3 to TRBJ1-5; D is possibly TRBD1 (6 bases). The germline gives CDR1 LGHNA, CDR2 YSLEER. This CDR3 is built from 15 residues. The CDR3 is CAGSPQGNSNQPQHF. CDR3 coding DNA: TGCGCCGGCAGCCCACAGGGCAATAGCAATCAGCCCCAGCATTTT.

This clone was observed a few times. The rearrangement links TRBV11-2 to TRBJ2-1; D possibly corresponds to TRBD1 (6 bases). Germline V gives CDR1 SGHAT, CDR2 FQNNGV. CDR3 length: 16 residues. The germline V and J ends were trimmed by 3 bases and 2 bases, with 14 bases remaining between them. DNA for the CDR3: TGTGCCAGCAGCTTGACAGGCCTCTTCACCTACAATGAGCAGTTCTTC. This gives the protein CASSLTGLFTYNEQFF.

V and J are TRBV28 and TRBJ1-1; no firm D call. The length of the CDR3 is 14 residues. V dropped 5 bases and J dropped 1 base, with 11 bases sitting between them. Germline CDR1 reads MDHEN; CDR2 reads SYDVKM. The CDR3 here is CASSPPRANTEAFF. For the CDR3, the DNA is TGTGCCAGCAGTCCCCCCCGAGCGAACACTGAAGCTTTCTTT.